The 10 T cell receptor beta chains below all came from one sample that was sequenced in a study of CD8 T cells in ankylosing spondylitis. Study conclusions and caveats: What seemed typical of ankylosing spondylitis blood was a TCR beta motif built from 8 or 9 highly homologous variants.

No antigen has been assigned to these receptors. MiXCR was run by TCRdb on the 5' RACE reads, yielding one entry per CDR3 protein. This repertoire shows around 770,000 distinct CDR3 sequences, 15% to 20% found once; its top ten account for under 20%. Sequencing input: blood, either unsorted or a sorted T cell fraction (not recorded which). These receptors came from a male donor with ankylosing spondylitis.

This clonotype was recorded a few times. The gene calls are TRBV4-1 and TRBJ2-3; 7 bases line up with TRBD2. This CDR3 has 15 residues. CDR1 is MGHRA and CDR2 is YSYEKL in the germline V gene. V shed 4 bases, J shed 1 base, and the junction held 5 bases outside the gene matches. DNA of the CDR3: TGCGCCAGCAGCCCAATAGCGGGTGGCACAGATACGCAGTATTTT. Its protein is CASSPIAGGTDTQYF.

This sequence joins TRBV28 and TRBJ2-1; TRBD2 matches at 9 bases. With V trimmed by 6 bases and J by 5 bases, 14 bases remained unmatched. This CDR3 has 17 amino acids. From germline, CDR1 is MDHEN and CDR2 SYDVKM. This chain's CDR3 is CASRPTSGGRANNEQFF. CDR3 coding DNA: TGTGCCAGCAGACCCACTTCCGGCGGGAGGGCCAACAATGAGCAGTTCTTC.

This clonotype was seen ten or more times. The V gene is TRBV12-3 or TRBV12-4, the J gene TRBJ1-5; D is possibly TRBD1 (6 bases). The length of the CDR3 is 15 residues. The germline V and J ends were trimmed by 3 bases and 2 bases, with 11 bases remaining between them. The chain's CDR3 is CASSFGGLGNQPQHF. CDR3 DNA sequence: TGTGCCAGCAGTTTTGGGGGGCTAGGCAATCAGCCCCAGCATTTT.

The sample holds a few counts of this clonotype. This chain joins TRBV21-1 and TRBJ2-1; the table calls TRBD2, which could not be checked here. TRBV21-1 is shown as a pseudogene. The CDR3 runs 13 residues. For the CDR3, the DNA is TGTGCCAGCAAAGGGACTAGCGGCGATGAGCAGTTCTTC. Protein sequence: CASKGTSGDEQFF.

This rearrangement joins TRBV7-8 to TRBJ2-2; D perhaps matches TRBD1 (5 bases). The CDR3 is made up of 15 amino acids. Trimming took off 1 base at V and 6 bases at J, with 12 bases between the two ends. CDR1 SGHVS and CDR2 FQNEAQ come from the germline V gene. DNA of the CDR3: TGTGCCAGCAGCTTAGAATCCAGGGCACCCGGGGAGCTGTTTTTT. Translating gives CASSLESRAPGELFF. The variable domain in full, completed from reference TRBV7-8 and TRBJ2-2, reads GAGVSQSPRYKVAKRGQDVALRCDPISGHVSLFWYQQALGQGPEFLTYFQNEAQLDKSGLPSDRFFAERPEGSVSTLKIQRTQQEDSAVYLCASSLESRAPGELFFGEGSRLTVL.

This clonotype was observed a handful of times. J is TRBJ1-5 and V is TRBV12-3 or TRBV12-4; D uncertain. Between the trimmed V and J ends, which lost 3 bases and 0 bases, there was a span of 9 bases. The CDR3 has 15 residues. CDR3: CASSLMVDSNQPQHF. The CDR3 bases are TGTGCCAGCAGTTTGATGGTAGATAGCAATCAGCCCCAGCATTTT.

The V call is TRBV28, the J call TRBJ2-7; a weak D match, TRBD1 (6 bases). The CDR3 extends over 12 amino acids. Trimming stripped 7 bases from V and 6 bases from J, with 13 bases between. Germline CDR1 MDHEN, CDR2 SYDVKM. CDR3 residues: CASIGRGIEQYF. CDR3 nucleotide sequence: TGTGCCAGCATCGGCAGGGGAATCGAGCAGTACTTC.

Here the CDR3 reads CAFSPVPGQLSNQPQHF. In nucleotides, the CDR3 is TGTGCCTTCAGCCCAGTCCCGGGACAGCTTAGCAATCAGCCCCAGCATTTT. The chain is built from TRBV3-1 and TRBJ1-5; 7 bases are shared with TRBD1. Germline V CDR1 and CDR2: LGHDT, YNNKEL (reference sequence). The CDR3 is 17 amino acids. V lost 11 bases, J lost 0 bases, and 16 bases stayed unmatched.

This clonotype was counted at least ten times. The chain has TRBV5-1 and TRBJ2-1; 8 positions agree with TRBD1. V was clipped by 0 bases and J by 5 bases; unmatched bases: 4. This CDR3 region has 15 residues. The germline V gene encodes CDR1 SGHRS and CDR2 YFSETQ. The CDR3, as DNA: TGCGCCAGCAGCTTGGACGGACAGGGCAACAATGAGCAGTTCTTC. As protein: CASSLDGQGNNEQFF. The whole variable domain, filled in from reference TRBV5-1 and TRBJ2-1, reads KAGVTQTPRYLIKTRGQQVTLSCSPISGHRSVSWYQQTPGQGLQFLFEYFSETQRNKGNFPGRFSGRQFSNSRSEMNVSTLELGDSALYLCASSLDGQGNNEQFFGPGTRLTVL.

There are a few counts of this clonotype. The V gene is TRBV20-1, the J gene TRBJ2-1; TRBD2 matches at 12 bases. The CDR3 extends over 16 amino acids. CDR1 and CDR2 from the germline V gene are DFQATT and SNEGSKA (reference sequence). After removal of 5 bases from V and 4 bases from J, the junction contained 9 bases not matched to a gene. CDR3 coding DNA: TGCAGTGCTCCCGGGACTAGCGGGTTTTCATACAATGAGCAGTTCTTC. Protein product: CSAPGTSGFSYNEQFF.